This is a list of T cell receptor beta chains from one sample in a study of T cell clones after liver transplantation. Generated by immunoSEQ multiplex PCR, the TCRdb table keeps only in-frame clones and is missing some. Of about 2,900 clones listed, 20% to 25% are singletons. These receptors have no known antigen. The material sequenced was CD4+ T cells from PBMCs cultured with third-party cells. The origin of the receptors is a human patient who received a liver transplant. Some of the T cells might come from the graft donor. Both conserved end residues are part of each CDR3. The D gene is left open where the match is weak. Clone size is not always given. Where it is, it says once, few, many or a class for expanded clones.

D gene | J gene | V gene | clone size | CDR3 DNA | CDR3 protein
. | TRBJ1-2 | TRBV7-9 | . | TGTGCCAGCAGCCCGGCTAACTATGGCTACACCTTC | CASSPANYGYTF
. | TRBJ1-1 | TRBV19 | few | TGTGCCAGTAGTGCCACCGGGACGGTCATGAACACTGAAGCTTTCTTT | CASSATGTVMNTEAFF
TRBD1 | TRBJ2-1 | TRBV5-4 | . | TGTGCCAGCAGCTCGAAAGCAGGGACAGGGGGATACAATGAGCAGTTCTTC | CASSSKAGTGGYNEQFF
. | TRBJ2-1 | TRBV18 | . | TGTGCCAGCTCACCACTACCGTGGAATGAGCAGTTCTTC | CASSPLPWNEQFF
TRBD2 | TRBJ2-7 | TRBV27 | . | TGTGCCAGCAGTTTATCCCGACTAGCGGGGTACGAGCAGTACTTC | CASSLSRLAGYEQYF
. | TRBJ1-5 | TRBV28 | few | TGTGCCAGCTCCCCGGGCCCCGGGGGAGGCAATCAGCCCCAGCATTTT | CASSPGPGGGNQPQHF
. | TRBJ2-5 | TRBV28 | medium-sized | TGTGCCAGCAGATACGGTCCAGGGGAGACCCAGTACTTC | CASRYGPGETQYF
. | TRBJ1-1 | TRBV9 | . | TGTGCCAGCAGCGTAGAAGGGCTTGGGAACACTGAAGCTTTCTTT | CASSVEGLGNTEAFF
TRBD1 | TRBJ1-2 | TRBV7-8 | . | TGTGCCAGCAGCTTAGTCCAGGGGGCGAGGGATGGCTACACCTTC | CASSLVQGARDGYTF
. | TRBJ2-7 | TRBV19 | large | TGTGCCAGTAGTATGCTCGGCTACGAGCAGTACTTC | CASSMLGYEQYF
TRBD1 | TRBJ2-2 | TRBV10-3 | . | TGTGCCATCAGTGGACAGGGATGGGTCGCCGGGGAGCTGTTTTTT | CAISGQGWVAGELFF
TRBD1 | TRBJ2-2 | TRBV6-6 | few | TGTGCCACCCGAGACCCAGGACAGGGGATTACCGGGGAGCTGTTTTTT | CATRDPGQGITGELFF
TRBD2 | TRBJ2-7 | TRBV19 | . | TGTGCCAGTAGTATAGGGACTAGCGGGTCCTACGAGCAGTACTTC | CASSIGTSGSYEQYF
TRBD1 | TRBJ1-5 | TRBV6-1 | . | TGTGCCAGCAGACGGACAGGGGTTGGGAATCAGCCCCAGCATTTT | CASRRTGVGNQPQHF
TRBD1 | TRBJ1-4 | TRBV7-2 | few | TGTGCCAGCAGCTTAGGAGGACAGGTTAACGAAAAACTGTTTTTT | CASSLGGQVNEKLFF
. | TRBJ2-7 | TRBV18 | . | TGTGCCAGCTCACCACTGGGAGACAGCTCCTACGAGCAGTACTTC | CASSPLGDSSYEQYF
. | TRBJ1-6 | TRBV7-2 | few | TGTGCCAGCAGCTTTGGCCGAATTAATTCACCCCTCCACTTT | CASSFGRINSPLHF
. | TRBJ1-6 | TRBV19 | . | TGTGCCAGTAGGACATCCACGGGGTATAATTCACCCCTCCACTTT | CASRTSTGYNSPLHF
. | TRBJ1-1 | TRBV18 | medium-sized | TGTGCCAGCTCACTGAAAATGAACACTGAAGCTTTCTTT | CASSLKMNTEAFF
. | TRBJ2-1 | TRBV7-3 | few | TGTGCCAGCAGCTTAATCGCCGGGACGGCTTTCTCCGAGCAGTTCTTC | CASSLIAGTAFSEQFF
. | TRBJ2-7 | TRBV19 | . | TGTGCCAGTAGTATGGGGGTAGTGAACTACGAGCAGTACTTC | CASSMGVVNYEQYF
. | TRBJ1-1 | TRBV20-1 | few | TGCAGTGCCAGAGGGGCTGAAGCTTTCTTT | CSARGAEAFF
. | TRBJ2-2 | TRBV7-7 | . | TGTGCCAGCAGCTTATCGGAGTCCGGGGAGCTGTTTTTT | CASSLSESGELFF
. | TRBJ2-5 | TRBV10-3 | . | TGTGCCATCAGTGAAGGGGGGTCAAAAGAGACCCAGTACTTC | CAISEGGSKETQYF
TRBD1 | TRBJ1-5 | TRBV19 | . | TGTGCCAGTACGAGGACAGGGGATTACTCAATGAATCAGCCCCAGCATTTT | CASTRTGDYSMNQPQHF
. | TRBJ1-5 | TRBV7-2 | . | TGTGCCAGCAGCTTTTCCCCAGGCCCCAATCAGCCCCAGCATTTT | CASSFSPGPNQPQHF
TRBD1 | TRBJ2-2 | TRBV5-1 | few | TGCGCCAGCCGGTTGGGACAGGGGGACGGGGAGCTGTTTTTT | CASRLGQGDGELFF
. | TRBJ2-3 | TRBV7-9 | . | TGTGCCAGCAGCTTGGAGTCCGGGAGTGTAGATACGCAGTATTTT | CASSLESGSVDTQYF
TRBD1 | TRBJ2-3 | TRBV19 | large | TGTGCCAGTAGCCCGGACAGGGGCACAGATACGCAGTATTTT | CASSPDRGTDTQYF
TRBD1 | TRBJ2-7 | TRBV5-5 | medium-sized | TGTGCCAGCAGCTGGACAGGGCCCTACGAGCAGTACTTC | CASSWTGPYEQYF
. | TRBJ1-5 | TRBV7-2 | . | TGTGCCAGCAGCCCCGCGGGACAGCCCCAGCATTTT | CASSPAGQPQHF
TRBD1 | TRBJ1-5 | TRBV6-1 | . | TGTGCCAGCCACAGGGGATGGGGCAATCAGCCCCAGCATTTT | CASHRGWGNQPQHF
TRBD2 | TRBJ2-3 | TRBV5-1 | . | TGCGCCAGCAGCACGCTAGCGGGGAACACAGATACGCAGTATTTT | CASSTLAGNTDTQYF
. | TRBJ2-7 | TRBV5-1 | few | TGCGCCAGCAGCTTGGGTGGGGTCTCCTACGAGCAGTACTTC | CASSLGGVSYEQYF
. | TRBJ1-5 | TRBV15 | . | TGTGCCTCGCGGAGAAGCCGGGACAATCAGCCCCAGCATTTT | CASRRSRDNQPQHF
TRBD2 | TRBJ2-3 | TRBV18 | . | TGTGCCAGCTCACCACGGCTAGCGGGGAGCACAGATACGCAGTATTTT | CASSPRLAGSTDTQYF
. | TRBJ2-3 | TRBV5-4 | . | TGTGCCAGCAGCTTGGAAACCACCCTTAGCACAGATACGCAGTATTTT | CASSLETTLSTDTQYF
. | TRBJ2-3 | TRBV18 | once | TGTGCCAGCGCCCAGAGGGTTGGATCCACAGATACGCAGTATTTT | CASAQRVGSTDTQYF
TRBD2 | TRBJ2-1 | TRBV7-2 | . | TGTGCCAGCAGCTTAGGTACGGCTAGCGGAGTAAGGAGTGAGCAGTTCTTC | CASSLGTASGVRSEQFF
. | TRBJ2-7 | TRBV6-5 | . | TGTGCCAGCAGTTACTCTCCGGCAGCTTCCTACGAGCAGTACTTC | CASSYSPAASYEQYF
. | TRBJ1-5 | TRBV11-2 | . | TGTGCCAGCAGCTTAGGGCCAGATAGCAATCAGCCCCAGCATTTT | CASSLGPDSNQPQHF
. | TRBJ1-1 | TRBV5-6 | medium-sized | TGTGCCAGCAGCTTGGTCGGGATGAACACTGAAGCTTTCTTT | CASSLVGMNTEAFF
. | TRBJ2-3 | TRBV19 | medium-sized | TGTGCCAGTAGTATTTTTTGGGACACAGATACGCAGTATTTT | CASSIFWDTDTQYF
. | TRBJ1-5 | TRBV13 | . | TGTGCCAGCAATCGCGACATTAGCAATCAGCCCCAGCATTTT | CASNRDISNQPQHF
. | TRBJ1-1 | TRBV7-6 | . | TGTGCCAGCAGCTACGATCCCGGGGCAAGAATTGAAGCTTTCTTT | CASSYDPGARIEAFF
TRBD1 | TRBJ1-2 | TRBV10-3 | . | TGTGCCATCAGGGGGGACAGTAACTATGGCTACACCTTC | CAIRGDSNYGYTF
TRBD2 | TRBJ2-5 | TRBV2 | medium-sized | TGTGCCAGCAGTGGAAGCGGGGGGGCAGAGACCCAGTACTTC | CASSGSGGAETQYF
. | TRBJ2-3 | TRBV5-5 | . | TGTGCCAGCAGCCGGCCCAGCACAGATACGCAGTATTTT | CASSRPSTDTQYF